The clone carrying this T cell receptor beta chain has a single count. This entry comes from a study of blood T cell repertoires in COVID-19. Overall study: Donors in the United States, Italy and Spain gave samples during acute or convalescent COVID-19.

The table came from immunoSEQ multiplex PCR; TCRdb's copy has only in-frame clones and leaves some out. Among around 110,000 clones listed, about three quarters were seen once. This CDR3 has 15 residues. Trimming took off 4 bases at V and 3 bases at J, with 10 bases between the two ends. CDR1 is LGHDT, CDR2 YNNKEL, per germline (reference sequence). The receptor was derived from a man between 65 and 85 years old with acute or convalescent COVID-19. Sequencing was carried out using peripheral blood. The chain couples TRBV3-1 (or the pseudogene TRBV3-2) to TRBJ1-6; possible D gene TRBD1, 5 bases. Here the CDR3 reads CASSPWGGYNSPLHF. The CDR3 DNA is TGTGCCAGCAGCCCCTGGGGGGGCTATAATTCACCCCTCCACTTT.